What follows are 22 T cell receptor beta chains derived from one specimen sequenced in a study of T-cell reconstitution after alpha-beta-depleted transplantation in children. Unique molecular identifiers were incorporated when the TCRbeta library was constructed. TCRdb passed the PCR reads through MiXCR, listing each CDR3 protein once. The sample yields about 600,000 distinct CDR3 sequences, 20% to 25% seen once. The specimen comprised PBMCs, mostly from graft donor cells, sampled 360 days after TCRalphabeta/CD19-depleted stem cell transplant. The receptors here all came from a boy under two years old who had a stem cell transplant for acute myeloid leukemia, so the T cells may come from the graft donor.

This clonotype was seen only a few times. CDR3 nucleotide sequence: TGTGCCAGCAGTGACACCAACCGGGACAAGGGGGGGTACCAAGAGACCCAGTACTTC. It specifies CASSDTNRDKGGYQETQYF. The gene calls are TRBV25-1 and TRBJ2-5, with D possibly matching TRBD2 (7 bases). The CDR3 has 19 residues. In germline, CDR1 is MGHDK, CDR2 SYGVNS. With 3 bases removed from V and 0 bases from J, the gap between germline ends came to 23 bases.

This clonotype was seen at least ten times. The V call is TRBV7-6, the J call TRBJ1-1; D gene unclear. The CDR3 runs 13 residues. CDR1 and CDR2 from the germline V gene are SGHVS and FNYEAQ. Between the trimmed V and J ends, which lost 4 bases and 5 bases, there was a span of 11 bases. As DNA, the CDR3 is TGTGCCAGCAGCTCCACCCTTTGGACTGAAGCTTTCTTT. It encodes CASSSTLWTEAFF.

This clonotype has a count of ten or more. The rearrangement joins TRBV20-1 to TRBJ2-3; 9 bases match TRBD2. Germline lookup yields CDR1 DFQATT and CDR2 SNEGSKA (reference sequence). The CDR3 consists of 15 residues. The trim removed 8 bases at V and 1 base at J, leaving 10 bases unmatched. The CDR3 loop reads CSHPLSGGGTDTQYF. For the CDR3, the DNA is TGCAGTCATCCCCTTAGCGGGGGTGGCACAGATACGCAGTATTTT.

V and J are TRBV20-1 and TRBJ1-2; 7 bases agree with TRBD1. V lost 6 bases, J lost 6 bases, and 10 bases stayed unmatched. Per the germline V gene, CDR1 is DFQATT and CDR2 is SNEGSKA (reference sequence). The CDR3 is made up of 13 amino acids. The CDR3 DNA sequence: TGCAGTGCACCGAGGACAGGAAAGGATGGCTACACCTTC. Translating it yields CSAPRTGKDGYTF.

This chain uses TRBV28 with TRBJ1-1, with D hard to call. Trimming shortened V by 6 bases and J by 0 bases, and 14 bases separated the two germline ends. Germline V CDR1 and CDR2: MDHEN, SYDVKM. The CDR3 runs to 15 residues. CDR3 in amino acids: CASRIRKEMNTEAFF. The CDR3 coding sequence is TGTGCCAGCAGAATTCGAAAGGAGATGAACACTGAAGCTTTCTTT. Using reference TRBV28 and TRBJ1-1 for the parts outside the CDR3, the full variable domain is DVKVTQSSRYLVKRTGEKVFLECVQDMDHENMFWYRQDPGLGLRLIYFSYDVKMKEKGDIPEGYSVSREKKERFSLILESASTNQTSMYLCASRIRKEMNTEAFFGQGTRLTVV.

This clonotype was seen at least ten times. The rearrangement uses TRBV7-8 and TRBJ2-5; D not certain. In germline, CDR1 is SGHVS, CDR2 FQNEAQ. This CDR3 is 13 amino acids long. V was pared by 5 bases and J by 3 bases, with 10 bases between. DNA of the CDR3: TGTGCCAGCAGCCACTGGACGGAAGAGACCCAGTACTTC. Residues: CASSHWTEETQYF.

This clonotype has a count of ten or more. The chain is built from TRBV10-3 and TRBJ1-1; no clear D gene. Trimming cost V 8 bases and J 3 bases, with 19 bases left between them. The CDR3 covers 15 residues. Germline CDR1 is ENHRY and CDR2 is SYGVKD. Written as DNA, the CDR3 is TGTGCCATCGGTCCCGGTATAGGGCCGGACACTGAAGCTTTCTTT. Translation: CAIGPGIGPDTEAFF.

J is TRBJ2-7 and V is TRBV20-1; the match to TRBD2 covers 8 bases. V trimming: 1 base; J trimming: 0 bases; junction bases outside the gene matches: 5. CDR3 size: 15 residues. From germline, CDR1 is DFQATT and CDR2 SNEGSKA (reference sequence). The CDR3 here is CSARVLGTSSYEQYV. The DNA of the CDR3 is TGCAGTGCTAGAGTACTCGGGACTAGCTCCTACGAGCAGTACGTC.

This clonotype was recorded once. V usage is TRBV13 and J usage is TRBJ2-7, with 9 bases matching TRBD2. V shed 11 bases and J 2 bases; nucleotides not matched to a gene: 25. CDR1 PRHDT and CDR2 FYEKMQ come from the germline V gene (reference sequence). This CDR3 has 19 amino acids. This CDR3 reads CAFCPGTSSFFEPTYEQYF. The CDR3 bases are TGTGCCTTCTGCCCTGGGACTAGCAGCTTTTTCGAGCCAACCTACGAGCAGTACTTC.

The chain is built from TRBV27 and TRBJ2-1; D is undetermined. V was cut by 10 bases and J by 4 bases, with 8 bases left in between. In germline, CDR1 is MNHEY, CDR2 SMNVEV (reference sequence). This CDR3 is 11 amino acids long. CDR3 sequence (DNA): TGTGCCACCACAGCTTACAATGAGCAGTTCTTC. It specifies CATTAYNEQFF.

A few counts support this clonotype. This rearrangement joins TRBV12-3 or TRBV12-4 to TRBJ1-2; D gene ambiguous. Trimming stripped 5 bases from V and 5 bases from J, with 9 bases between. This CDR3 comprises 12 residues. In DNA, the CDR3 is TGTGCCAGCAGTCCCCGGTGGTATGGCTACACCTTC. Translated, it gives CASSPRWYGYTF.

The sample holds many counts of this clonotype. The chain combines TRBV4-1 with TRBJ2-1; unclear D gene. Germline values: CDR1 MGHRA, CDR2 YSYEKL. V was trimmed by 1 base and J by 0 bases, leaving 10 bases between them. CDR3 size: 16 residues. The CDR3 region is CASSQVAGFSYNEQFF. The CDR3 DNA sequence: TGCGCCAGCAGCCAAGTTGCCGGTTTCTCCTACAATGAGCAGTTCTTC.

The chain joins TRBV28 to TRBJ2-2; 8 bases agree with TRBD1. Per germline, CDR1 MDHEN and CDR2 SYDVKM. The CDR3 spans 14 residues. Losses at the gene ends were 9 bases for V and 4 bases for J; bases not matched to a gene: 7. CDR3 DNA: TGTGCCAGTGTGGGACAGGCCTCCACCGGGGAGCTGTTTTTT. It specifies CASVGQASTGELFF.

V is TRBV10-2 and J is TRBJ2-4; no definite D call. CDR3 length: 17 amino acids. V was pared by 3 bases and J by 1 base, with 16 bases between. CDR1 is WSHSY, CDR2 SAAADI, per germline. The CDR3 region is CASSEGWAPGAKNIQYF. The CDR3, as DNA: TGCGCCAGCAGTGAAGGCTGGGCTCCTGGGGCCAAAAACATTCAGTACTTC.

This clonotype has a single count. The chain joins TRBV6-1 to TRBJ2-1, with 10 bases lining up with TRBD2. The germline CDR1 and CDR2 sequences are MNHNS and SASEGT. The CDR3 is made up of 13 amino acids. V was clipped by 8 bases and J by 7 bases; unmatched bases: 5. CDR3 residues: CASLAGAGNEQFF. DNA for the CDR3: TGTGCCAGCCTAGCGGGGGCGGGTAATGAGCAGTTCTTC.

This clonotype was counted once. J is TRBJ2-4 and V is TRBV11-1; D call uncertain. Germline lookup yields CDR1 SGHAT and CDR2 FQDESV (reference sequence). The CDR3 contains 16 residues. The ends were cut back, 1 base at V and 2 bases at J, with 12 bases in the middle. The CDR3 DNA reads as TGTGCCAGCAGCTTAGTCCCCGTAGGGTCCAAAAACATTCAGTACTTC. Its protein product is CASSLVPVGSKNIQYF. The whole variable domain, filled in from reference TRBV11-1 and TRBJ2-4, reads EAEVAQSPRYKITEKSQAVAFWCDPISGHATLYWYRQILGQGPELLVQFQDESVVDDSQLPKDRFSAERLKGVDSTLKIQPAELGDSAMYLCASSLVPVGSKNIQYFGAGTRLSVL.

At least ten counts were recorded for this clonotype. The V gene is TRBV7-2, the J gene TRBJ1-1; a weak D match, TRBD1 (6 bases). The CDR3 has 16 amino acids. The V end lost 4 bases, the J end lost 0 bases, and 15 bases lay between the germline ends. Germline CDR1 reads SGHTA; CDR2 reads FQGNSA. CDR3: CASSWEGVLMNTEAFF. For the CDR3, the DNA is TGTGCCAGCAGCTGGGAGGGGGTTTTGATGAACACTGAAGCTTTCTTT.

This clonotype has a count of ten or more. This chain links TRBV25-1 with TRBJ1-1; the D is unclear. V lost 6 bases and J lost 7, with 9 bases in between. Germline V lookup: CDR1 MGHDK, CDR2 SYGVNS. This CDR3 has 11 residues. The CDR3 is CASRGGIEAFF. CDR3 nucleotides: TGTGCCAGCAGGGGAGGGATTGAAGCTTTCTTT. Drawing the rest from reference TRBV25-1 and TRBJ1-1, the complete variable domain is EADIYQTPRYLVIGTGKKITLECSQTMGHDKMYWYQQDPGMELHLIHYSYGVNSTEKGDLSSESTVSRIRTEHFPLTLESARPSHTSQYLCASRGGIEAFFGQGTRLTVV.

This clonotype was recorded many times. This chain links TRBV15 with TRBJ2-1; D is possibly TRBD1 or TRBD2 (5 bases each). Germline assignment: CDR1 LNHNV and CDR2 YYDKDF (reference sequence). There are 13 residues in the CDR3. The germline V and J ends were trimmed by 0 bases and 7 bases, with 7 bases remaining between them. CDR3 nucleotides: TGTGCCACCAGCAGAGAGAGGGGTAATGAGCAGTTCTTC. This encodes CATSRERGNEQFF. Full variable domain (remainder filled in from reference TRBV15 and TRBJ2-1): DAMVIQNPRYQVTQFGKPVTLSCSQTLNHNVMYWYQQKSSQAPKLLFHYYDKDFNNEADTPDNFQSRRPNTSFCFLDIRSPGLGDTAMYLCATSRERGNEQFFGPGTRLTVL.

This clonotype appeared many times. The chain carries TRBV29-1 and TRBJ2-5, with TRBD2 matching over 11 bases. CDR3 size: 15 residues. V trimming: 7 bases; J trimming: 1 base; junction bases outside the gene matches: 8. CDR1 and CDR2 (germline): SQVTM, ANQGSEA. As DNA, the CDR3 is TGCAGCGCATCGACTAGCGGGGCGCTCCAAGAGACCCAGTACTTC. Amino acids: CSASTSGALQETQYF.

There are a few counts of this clonotype. V is TRBV12-3 or TRBV12-4 and J is TRBJ1-4, with D unclear. CDR3 size: 14 residues. V was clipped by 2 bases and J by 5 bases, with 9 bases between them. The CDR3 bases are TGTGCCAGCAGTTTAAGTGGGGTGAATGAAAAACTGTTTTTT. Protein: CASSLSGVNEKLFF.

The chain has TRBV29-1 and TRBJ2-4, with unresolved D. The V and J ends lost 2 bases and 0 bases respectively, with 11 bases between them. From germline, CDR1 is SQVTM and CDR2 ANQGSEA. This CDR3 comprises 15 residues. CDR3 nucleotide sequence: TGCAGCGTTGAATTCAGTTCGCTAGCCAAAAACATTCAGTACTTC. Translated, it gives CSVEFSSLAKNIQYF. The whole variable domain, remainder taken from reference TRBV29-1 and TRBJ2-4, is SAVISQKPSRDICQRGTSLTIQCQVDSQVTMMFWYRQQPGQSLTLIATANQGSEATYESGFVIDKFPISRPNLTFSTLTVSNMSPEDSSIYLCSVEFSSLAKNIQYFGAGTRLSVL.